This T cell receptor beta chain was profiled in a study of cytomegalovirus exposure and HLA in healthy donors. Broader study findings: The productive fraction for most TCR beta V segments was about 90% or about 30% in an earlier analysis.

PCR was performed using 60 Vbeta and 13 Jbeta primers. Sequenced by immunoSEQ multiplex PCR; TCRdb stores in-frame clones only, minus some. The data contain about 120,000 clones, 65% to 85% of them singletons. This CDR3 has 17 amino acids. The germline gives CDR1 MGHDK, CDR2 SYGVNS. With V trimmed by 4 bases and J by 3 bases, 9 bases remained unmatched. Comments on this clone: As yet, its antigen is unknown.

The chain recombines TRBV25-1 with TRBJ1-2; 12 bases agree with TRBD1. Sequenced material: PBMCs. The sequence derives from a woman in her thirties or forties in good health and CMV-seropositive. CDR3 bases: TGTGCCAGCAGTGGAGCCGGGACAGGGGGCCTGGACTATGGCTACACCTTC. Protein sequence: CASSGAGTGGLDYGYTF.